This T cell receptor beta chain was profiled in a study of OX40 agonist ivuxolimab in advanced cancers. The table came from immunoSEQ multiplex PCR; TCRdb's copy has only in-frame clones and leaves some out. Of 74,000 or so clones in the sample, 90% to 95% are singletons; the top ten hold less than 0.35%. The source of this sequence is an adult with an advanced solid tumor such as melanoma, head and neck, liver or kidney cancer. The input for sequencing was CD4+ or CD8+ T cells sorted from blood, taken in a trial of the OX40 agonist ivuxolimab.

CDR3 DNA sequence: TGTGCCAGTAGTATCCTAGAGGGCGGCTATGGCTACACCTTC. Translated, it gives CASSILEGGYGYTF. This chain connects TRBV19 to TRBJ1-2; D not certain. Trimming stripped 3 bases from V and 4 bases from J, with 12 bases between. CDR1 and CDR2 (germline): LNHDA, SQIVND (reference sequence). The CDR3 is 14 residues long.